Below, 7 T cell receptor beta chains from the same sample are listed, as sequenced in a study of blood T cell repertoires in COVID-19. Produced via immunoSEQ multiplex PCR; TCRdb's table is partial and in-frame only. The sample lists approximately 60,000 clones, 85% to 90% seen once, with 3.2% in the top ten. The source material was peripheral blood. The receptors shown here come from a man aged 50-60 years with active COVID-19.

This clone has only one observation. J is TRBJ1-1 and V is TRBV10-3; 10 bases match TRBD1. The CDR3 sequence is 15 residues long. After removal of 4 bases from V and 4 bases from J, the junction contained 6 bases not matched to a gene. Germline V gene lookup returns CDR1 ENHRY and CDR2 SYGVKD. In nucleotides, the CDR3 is TGTGCCATCAGTGGGGGACAGGGGTCTGGCACTGAAGCTTTCTTT. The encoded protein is CAISGGQGSGTEAFF.

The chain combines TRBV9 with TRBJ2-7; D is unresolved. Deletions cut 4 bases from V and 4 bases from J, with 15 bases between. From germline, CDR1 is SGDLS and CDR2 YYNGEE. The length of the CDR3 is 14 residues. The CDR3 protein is CASSPRPGGYEQYF. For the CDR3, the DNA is TGTGCCAGCAGCCCTCGGCCAGGTGGTTACGAGCAGTACTTC.

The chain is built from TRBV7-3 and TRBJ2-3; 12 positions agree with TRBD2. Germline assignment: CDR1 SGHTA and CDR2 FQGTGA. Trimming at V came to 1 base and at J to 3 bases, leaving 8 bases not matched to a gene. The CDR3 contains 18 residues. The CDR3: CASSLMSLAGGATDTQYF. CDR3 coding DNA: TGTGCCAGCAGCTTAATGTCACTAGCGGGGGGTGCTACAGATACGCAGTATTTT.

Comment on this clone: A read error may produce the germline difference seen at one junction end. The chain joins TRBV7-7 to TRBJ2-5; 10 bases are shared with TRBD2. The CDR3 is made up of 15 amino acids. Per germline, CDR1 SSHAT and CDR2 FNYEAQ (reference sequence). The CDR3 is CASSLELAGPETQYF. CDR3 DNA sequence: TGTGCTAGCAGCTTAGAACTAGCGGGGCCAGAGACCCAGTACTTC.

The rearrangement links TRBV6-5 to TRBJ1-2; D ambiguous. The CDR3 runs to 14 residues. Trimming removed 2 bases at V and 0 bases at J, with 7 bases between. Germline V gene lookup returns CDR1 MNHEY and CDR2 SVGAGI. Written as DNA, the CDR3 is TGTGCCAGCAGTTACGACGGAGCTAACTATGGCTACACCTTC. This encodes CASSYDGANYGYTF.

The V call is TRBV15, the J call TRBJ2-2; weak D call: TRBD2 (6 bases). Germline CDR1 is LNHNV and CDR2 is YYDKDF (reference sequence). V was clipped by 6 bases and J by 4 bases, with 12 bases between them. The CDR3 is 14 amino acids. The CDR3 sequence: CATSLQGGTGELFF. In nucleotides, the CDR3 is TGTGCCACCAGTTTGCAGGGAGGCACCGGGGAGCTGTTTTTT.

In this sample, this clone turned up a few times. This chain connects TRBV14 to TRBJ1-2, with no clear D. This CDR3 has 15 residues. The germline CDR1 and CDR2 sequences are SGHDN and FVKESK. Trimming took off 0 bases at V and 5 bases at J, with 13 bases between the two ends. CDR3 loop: CASSQDMRPSYGYTF. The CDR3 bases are TGTGCCAGCAGCCAAGATATGAGGCCAAGTTATGGCTACACCTTC. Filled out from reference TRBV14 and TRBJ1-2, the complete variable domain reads EAGVTQFPSHSVIEKGQTVTLRCDPISGHDNLYWYRRVMGKEIKFLLHFVKESKQDESGMPNNRFLAERTGGTYSTLKVQPAELEDSGVYFCASSQDMRPSYGYTFGSGTRLTVV.